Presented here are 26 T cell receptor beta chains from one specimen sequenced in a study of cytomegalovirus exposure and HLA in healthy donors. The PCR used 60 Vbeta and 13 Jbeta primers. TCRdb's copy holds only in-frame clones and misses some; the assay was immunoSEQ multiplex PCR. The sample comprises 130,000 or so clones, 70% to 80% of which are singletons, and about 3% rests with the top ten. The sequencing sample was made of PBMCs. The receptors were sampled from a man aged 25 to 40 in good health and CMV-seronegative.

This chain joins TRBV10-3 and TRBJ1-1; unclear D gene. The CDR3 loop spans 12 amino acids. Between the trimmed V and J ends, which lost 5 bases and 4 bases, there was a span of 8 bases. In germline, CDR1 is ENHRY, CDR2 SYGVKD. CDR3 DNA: TGTGCCATCAGTCCCTCAGTCACTGAAGCTTTCTTT. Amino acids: CAISPSVTEAFF.

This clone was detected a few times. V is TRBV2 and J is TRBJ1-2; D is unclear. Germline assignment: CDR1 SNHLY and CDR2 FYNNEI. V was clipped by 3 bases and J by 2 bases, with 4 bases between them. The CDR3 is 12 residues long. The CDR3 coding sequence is TGTGCCAGCAGTGACAGAAACTATGGCTACACCTTC. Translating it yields CASSDRNYGYTF.

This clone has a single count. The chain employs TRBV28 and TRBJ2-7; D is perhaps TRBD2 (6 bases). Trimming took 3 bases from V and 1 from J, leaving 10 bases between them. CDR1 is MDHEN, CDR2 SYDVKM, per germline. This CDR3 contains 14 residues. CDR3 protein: CASSLPGGSYEQYF. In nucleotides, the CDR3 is TGTGCCAGCAGTTTGCCCGGGGGTTCCTACGAGCAGTACTTC.

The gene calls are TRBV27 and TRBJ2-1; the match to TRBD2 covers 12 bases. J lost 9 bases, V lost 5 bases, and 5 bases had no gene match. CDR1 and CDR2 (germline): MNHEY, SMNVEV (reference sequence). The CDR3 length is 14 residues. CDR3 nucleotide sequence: TGTGCCAGCAGTGCCGGGACTAGCGGGTTTGAGCAGTTCTTC. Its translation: CASSAGTSGFEQFF.

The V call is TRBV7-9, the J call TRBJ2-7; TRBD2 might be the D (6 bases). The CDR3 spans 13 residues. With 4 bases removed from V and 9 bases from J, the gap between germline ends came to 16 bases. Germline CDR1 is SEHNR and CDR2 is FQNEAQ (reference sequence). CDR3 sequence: CASSSGLTLGQYF. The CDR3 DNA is TGTGCCAGCAGCTCGGGACTTACTTTGGGGCAGTACTTC.

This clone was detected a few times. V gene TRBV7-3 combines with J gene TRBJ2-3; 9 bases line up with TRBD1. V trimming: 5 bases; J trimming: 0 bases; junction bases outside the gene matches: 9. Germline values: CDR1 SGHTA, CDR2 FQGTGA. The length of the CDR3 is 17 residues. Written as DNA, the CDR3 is TGTGCCAGCAGCGAGGGACAGGGAATAACTAGCACAGATACGCAGTATTTT. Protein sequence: CASSEGQGITSTDTQYF.

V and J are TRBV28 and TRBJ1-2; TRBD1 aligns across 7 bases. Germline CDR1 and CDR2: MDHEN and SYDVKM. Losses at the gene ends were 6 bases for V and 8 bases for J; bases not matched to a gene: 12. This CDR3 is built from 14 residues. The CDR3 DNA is TGTGCCAGCAGCCTACAGGGGTTGGTGGGGGGCTACACCTTC. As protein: CASSLQGLVGGYTF.

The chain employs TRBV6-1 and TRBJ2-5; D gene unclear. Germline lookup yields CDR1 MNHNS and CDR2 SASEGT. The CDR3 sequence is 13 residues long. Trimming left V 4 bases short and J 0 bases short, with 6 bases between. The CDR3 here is CASSAGDQETQYF. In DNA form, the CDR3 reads TGTGCCAGCAGTGCTGGAGACCAAGAGACCCAGTACTTC.

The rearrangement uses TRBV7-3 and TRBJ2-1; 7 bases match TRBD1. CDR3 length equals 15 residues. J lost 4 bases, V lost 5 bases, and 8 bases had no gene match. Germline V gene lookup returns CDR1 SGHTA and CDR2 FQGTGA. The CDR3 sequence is CASSHVGRGYNEQFF. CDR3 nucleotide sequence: TGTGCCAGCAGCCATGTGGGCAGGGGGTACAATGAGCAGTTCTTC.

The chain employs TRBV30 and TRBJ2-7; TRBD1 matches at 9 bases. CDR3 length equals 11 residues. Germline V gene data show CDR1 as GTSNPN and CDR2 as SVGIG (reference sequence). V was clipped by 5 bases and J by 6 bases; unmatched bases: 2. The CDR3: CAWRTGAEQYF. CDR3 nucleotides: TGTGCCTGGCGGACAGGGGCCGAGCAGTACTTC.

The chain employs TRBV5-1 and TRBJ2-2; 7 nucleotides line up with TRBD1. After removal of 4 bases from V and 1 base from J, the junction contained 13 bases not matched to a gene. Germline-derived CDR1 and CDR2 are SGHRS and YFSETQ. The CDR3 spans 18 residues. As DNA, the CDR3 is TGCGCCAGCAGCCGGCAGATATCTGACAGGGTGAACACCGGGGAGCTGTTTTTT. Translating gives CASSRQISDRVNTGELFF.

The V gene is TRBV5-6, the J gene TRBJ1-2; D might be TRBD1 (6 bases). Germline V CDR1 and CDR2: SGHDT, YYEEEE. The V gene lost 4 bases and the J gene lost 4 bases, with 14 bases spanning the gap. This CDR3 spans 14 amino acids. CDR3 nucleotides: TGTGCCAGCAGCGGCGGGGGAGGGGGCTATGGCTACACCTTC. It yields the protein CASSGGGGGYGYTF.

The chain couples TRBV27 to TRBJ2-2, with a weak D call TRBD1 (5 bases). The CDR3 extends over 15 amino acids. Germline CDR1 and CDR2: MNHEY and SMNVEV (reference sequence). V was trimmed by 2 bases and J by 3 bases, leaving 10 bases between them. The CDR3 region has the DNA TGTGCCAGCAGTTTACTGGGGCTTTACACCGGGGAGCTGTTTTTT. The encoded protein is CASSLLGLYTGELFF.

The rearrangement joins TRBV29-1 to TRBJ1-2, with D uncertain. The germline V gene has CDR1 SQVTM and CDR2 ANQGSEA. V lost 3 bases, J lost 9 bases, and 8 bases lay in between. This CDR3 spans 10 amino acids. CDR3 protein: CSVEAGSYTF. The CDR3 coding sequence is TGCAGCGTTGAGGCAGGTAGCTACACCTTC. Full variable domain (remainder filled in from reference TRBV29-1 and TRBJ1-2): SAVISQKPSRDICQRGTSLTIQCQVDSQVTMMFWYRQQPGQSLTLIATANQGSEATYESGFVIDKFPISRPNLTFSTLTVSNMSPEDSSIYLCSVEAGSYTFGSGTRLTVV.

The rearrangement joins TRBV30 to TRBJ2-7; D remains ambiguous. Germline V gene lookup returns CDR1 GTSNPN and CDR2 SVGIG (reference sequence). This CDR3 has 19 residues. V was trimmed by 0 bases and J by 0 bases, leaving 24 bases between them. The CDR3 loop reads CAWSVIASGFSIGSYEQYF. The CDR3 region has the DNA TGTGCCTGGAGTGTAATCGCTTCGGGTTTCTCAATAGGCTCCTACGAGCAGTACTTC.

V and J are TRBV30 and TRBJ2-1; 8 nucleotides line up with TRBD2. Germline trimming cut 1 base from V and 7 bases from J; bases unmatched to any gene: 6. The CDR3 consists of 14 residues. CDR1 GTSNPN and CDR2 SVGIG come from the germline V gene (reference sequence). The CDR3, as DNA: TGTGCCTGGAGTGGGACTAGCAGGGTTAATGAGCAGTTCTTC. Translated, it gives CAWSGTSRVNEQFF.

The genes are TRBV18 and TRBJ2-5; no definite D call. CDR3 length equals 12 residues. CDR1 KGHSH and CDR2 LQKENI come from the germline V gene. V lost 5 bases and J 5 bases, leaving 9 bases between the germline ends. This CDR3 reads CASSVVSETQYF. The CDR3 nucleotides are TGTGCCAGCTCAGTCGTTTCTGAGACCCAGTACTTC. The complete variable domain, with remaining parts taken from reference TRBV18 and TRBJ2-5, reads NAGVMQNPRHLVRRRGQEARLRCSPMKGHSHVYWYRQLPEEGLKFMVYLQKENIIDESGMPKERFSAEFPKEGPSILRIQQVVRGDSAAYFCASSVVSETQYFGPGTRLLVL.

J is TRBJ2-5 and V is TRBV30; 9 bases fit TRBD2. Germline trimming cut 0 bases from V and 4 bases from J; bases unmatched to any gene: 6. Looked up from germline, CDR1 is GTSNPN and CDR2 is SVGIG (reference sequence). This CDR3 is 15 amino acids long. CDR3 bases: TGTGCCTGGAGTGTAAGGGTAGCGGGAGTAGAGACCCAGTACTTC. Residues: CAWSVRVAGVETQYF. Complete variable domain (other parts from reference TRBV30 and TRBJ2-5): SQTIHQWPATLVQPVGSPLSLECTVEGTSNPNLYWYRQAAGRGLQLLFYSVGIGQISSEVPQNLSASRPQDRQFILSSKKLLLSDSGFYLCAWSVRVAGVETQYFGPGTRLLVL.

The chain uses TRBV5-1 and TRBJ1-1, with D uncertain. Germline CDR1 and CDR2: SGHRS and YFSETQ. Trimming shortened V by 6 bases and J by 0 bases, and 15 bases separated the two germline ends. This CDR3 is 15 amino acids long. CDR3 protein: CASTSTSILNTEAFF. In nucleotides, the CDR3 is TGCGCCAGCACCTCAACGAGTATCCTGAACACTGAAGCTTTCTTT.

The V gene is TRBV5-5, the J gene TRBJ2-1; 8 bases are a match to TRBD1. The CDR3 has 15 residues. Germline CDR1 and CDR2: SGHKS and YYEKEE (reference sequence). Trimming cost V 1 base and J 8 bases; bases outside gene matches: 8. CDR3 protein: CASSLSTGVFDEQFF. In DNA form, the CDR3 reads TGTGCCAGCAGCTTGTCGACAGGGGTTTTCGATGAGCAGTTCTTC.

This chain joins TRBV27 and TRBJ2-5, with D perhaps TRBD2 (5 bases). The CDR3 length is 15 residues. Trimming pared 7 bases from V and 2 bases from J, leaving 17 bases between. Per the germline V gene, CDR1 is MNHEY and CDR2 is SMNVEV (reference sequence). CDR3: CASTPLPGSQETQYF. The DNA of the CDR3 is TGTGCCAGCACTCCCCTACCGGGGTCTCAAGAGACCCAGTACTTC.

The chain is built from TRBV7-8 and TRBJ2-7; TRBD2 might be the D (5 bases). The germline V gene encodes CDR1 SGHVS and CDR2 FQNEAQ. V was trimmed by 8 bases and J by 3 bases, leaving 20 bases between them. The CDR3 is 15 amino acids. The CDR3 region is CASGPRGSLSYEQYF. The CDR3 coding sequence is TGTGCCAGCGGCCCCCGGGGTAGTTTGAGCTACGAGCAGTACTTC.

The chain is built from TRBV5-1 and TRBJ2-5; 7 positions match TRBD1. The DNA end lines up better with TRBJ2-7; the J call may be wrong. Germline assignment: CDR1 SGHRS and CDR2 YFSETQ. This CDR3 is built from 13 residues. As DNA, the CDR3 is TGCGCCAGCAGCCCAGACAGGGAATACGAGCAGTACTTC. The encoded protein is CASSPDREYEQYF.

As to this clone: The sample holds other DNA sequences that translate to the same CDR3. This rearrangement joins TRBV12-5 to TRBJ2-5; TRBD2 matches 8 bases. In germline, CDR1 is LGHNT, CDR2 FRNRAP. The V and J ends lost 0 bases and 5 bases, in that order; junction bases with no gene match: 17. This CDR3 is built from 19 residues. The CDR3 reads CASGLVRPRRGVACETQYF. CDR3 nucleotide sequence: TGTGCTAGTGGTTTGGTACGGCCTAGGCGGGGGGTGGCGTGTGAGACCCAGTACTTC.

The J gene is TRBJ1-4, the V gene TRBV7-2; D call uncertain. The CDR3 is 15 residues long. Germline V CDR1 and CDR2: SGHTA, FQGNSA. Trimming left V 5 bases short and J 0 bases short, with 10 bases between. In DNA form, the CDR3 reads TGTGCCAGCAGCCAGCAGGCAGCAACTAATGAAAAACTGTTTTTT. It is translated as CASSQQAATNEKLFF.

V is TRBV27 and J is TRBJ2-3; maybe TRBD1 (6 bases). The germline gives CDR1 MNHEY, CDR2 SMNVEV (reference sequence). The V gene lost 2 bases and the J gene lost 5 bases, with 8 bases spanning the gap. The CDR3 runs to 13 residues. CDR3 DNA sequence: TGTGCCAGCAGTTTAAGGGGGTTAGATACGCAGTATTTT. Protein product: CASSLRGLDTQYF.